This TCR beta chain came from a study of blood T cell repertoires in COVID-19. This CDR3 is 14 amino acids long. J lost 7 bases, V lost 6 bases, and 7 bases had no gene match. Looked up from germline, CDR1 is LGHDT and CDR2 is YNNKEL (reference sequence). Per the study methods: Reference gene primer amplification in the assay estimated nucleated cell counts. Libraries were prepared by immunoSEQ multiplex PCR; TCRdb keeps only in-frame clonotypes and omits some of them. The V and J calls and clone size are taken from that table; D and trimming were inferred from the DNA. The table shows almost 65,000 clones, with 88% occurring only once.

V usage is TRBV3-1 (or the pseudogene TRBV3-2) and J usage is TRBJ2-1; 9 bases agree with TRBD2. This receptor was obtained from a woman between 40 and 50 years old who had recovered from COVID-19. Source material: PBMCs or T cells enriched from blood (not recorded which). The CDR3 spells CASRLSSGVNEQFF. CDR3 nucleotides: TGTGCCAGCAGGTTATCTAGCGGGGTGAATGAGCAGTTCTTC.